The 31 T cell receptor beta chains given below trace back to one sample, sequenced in a study of CD8+CD57+ T cells in acquired aplastic anemia (dated by TCRdb to 2016 to 2019). Sequenced on an Illumina HiSeq 2000. TCR beta VDJ combination and CDR3 sequence profiling used genomic DNA as the template. TCRdb reprocessed the public reads (quality trimming at Q25 with fastp, clone calling with MiXCR) and kept in-frame beta chains. Rows with a matching CDR3 protein are joined into one entry that keeps the most common DNA and genes. This sample is represented by 75,000 to 80,000 distinct CDR3 sequences; roughly two thirds of them were singletons. 80% to 90% of the sample is held by the ten biggest clonotypes. The patients picked for sequencing were ones in whom flow cytometry had shown an expansion of CD8+CD57+ cells. Sequencing was performed on sorted CD4+, CD8+, or CD8+CD57+ T cells (not recorded which) from PBMCs. These receptors originate from a human donor with aplastic anemia.

This clonotype occurred a few times. V gene TRBV7-6 combines with J gene TRBJ1-1, with no clear D. CDR3 length: 12 residues. V was clipped by 5 bases and J by 7 bases, with 11 bases between them. The germline CDR1 and CDR2 sequences are SGHVS and FNYEAQ. The DNA for the CDR3 is TGTGCCAGCAGCGAGGGAGGGCGTGAAGCTTTCTTT. This codes for CASSEGGREAFF.

The CDR3 here is CASSHTGNGYTF. In DNA form, the CDR3 reads TGTGCCAGCAGTCACACAGGGAATGGCTACACCTTC. The chain combines TRBV27 with TRBJ1-2, with D possibly matching TRBD1 (6 bases). The V end was cut by 5 bases, the J end by 6 bases, with 10 bases between. CDR3 length equals 12 residues. Germline V gene data show CDR1 as MNHEY and CDR2 as SMNVEV (reference sequence).

The gene calls are TRBV10-3 and TRBJ2-7; D possibly corresponds to TRBD1 (6 bases). CDR1 ENHRY and CDR2 SYGVKD come from the germline V gene. This CDR3 is 16 amino acids long. Trimming stripped 1 base from V and 5 bases from J, with 18 bases between. The CDR3 nucleotides are TGTGCCATCAGTGAGTTACAGGGTTCGAATTCTAACGAGCAGTACTTC. It is translated as CAISELQGSNSNEQYF.

This clonotype was counted only a few times. The chain uses TRBV19 and TRBJ1-1, with 9 bases lining up with TRBD1. This CDR3 region has 15 residues. In germline, CDR1 is LNHDA, CDR2 SQIVND (reference sequence). After removal of 7 bases from V and 1 base from J, the junction contained 7 bases not matched to a gene. The CDR3 protein is CASTVGQGRNTEAFF. The CDR3 nucleotides are TGTGCCAGTACCGTGGGACAGGGAAGGAACACTGAAGCTTTCTTT.

The chain combines TRBV10-1 with TRBJ2-2; no clear D. The V end was cut by 5 bases, the J end by 6 bases, with 13 bases between. From germline, CDR1 is WNHNN and CDR2 SYGVQD (reference sequence). The CDR3 totals 14 residues. As DNA, the CDR3 is TGCGCCAGCAGTTTGGACGATAAGCCCGGGGAGCTGTTTTTT. Protein: CASSLDDKPGELFF.

This clonotype has just a few counts. The V and J genes are TRBV2 and TRBJ2-5; TRBD2 matches 13 bases. Germline CDR1 and CDR2: SNHLY and FYNNEI. V gave up 6 bases and J gave up 7 bases; unmatched junction bases: 8. This CDR3 is 15 amino acids long. The DNA of the CDR3 is TGTGCCAGCAGAGGACTAGCGGGGGCCTCAGGGACCCAGTACTTC. Translating it yields CASRGLAGASGTQYF.

V gene TRBV2 combines with J gene TRBJ2-3; D gene ambiguous. This CDR3 is 12 amino acids long. From germline, CDR1 is SNHLY and CDR2 FYNNEI. Trimming removed 3 bases from V and 5 bases from J, with 6 bases in between. For the CDR3, the DNA is TGTGCCAGCAGTGACCGGAGAGATACGCAGTATTTT. This gives the protein CASSDRRDTQYF.

V and J are TRBV15 and TRBJ1-4; D unclear. This CDR3 spans 14 amino acids. V lost 0 bases to trimming and J lost 4 bases, with 6 bases between them. CDR1 LNHNV and CDR2 YYDKDF come from the germline V gene (reference sequence). Here the CDR3 DNA reads TGTGCCACCAGCAGAGAGACTAGTAATGAAAAACTGTTTTTT. This sequence encodes CATSRETSNEKLFF. Full variable domain (missing parts from reference TRBV15 and TRBJ1-4): DAMVIQNPRYQVTQFGKPVTLSCSQTLNHNVMYWYQQKSSQAPKLLFHYYDKDFNNEADTPDNFQSRRPNTSFCFLDIRSPGLGDTAMYLCATSRETSNEKLFFGSGTQLSVL.

This clonotype was picked up one time. The chain has TRBV5-5 and TRBJ2-7; the match to TRBD2 covers 12 bases. This CDR3 region has 15 residues. Germline loops: CDR1 SGHKS, CDR2 YYEKEE (reference sequence). The V segment lost 4 bases and the J segment 0 bases; nucleotides outside the gene matches: 2. Here the CDR3 reads CASSTTSGSSYEQYF. The CDR3 DNA is TGTGCCAGCAGCACGACTAGCGGGAGCTCCTACGAGCAGTACTTC.

This CDR3 reads CASGMTGLDEQYF. The CDR3 DNA follows: TGTGCCAGCGGGATGACAGGGTTGGACGAGCAGTACTTC. V usage is TRBV12-3 or TRBV12-4 and J usage is TRBJ2-7; 7 nucleotides agree with TRBD1. CDR3 length: 13 amino acids. Trimming at V came to 8 bases and at J to 5 bases, leaving 9 bases not matched to a gene.

The V and J genes are TRBV24-1 and TRBJ1-5; TRBD1 matches at 9 bases. The CDR3 contains 14 residues. Germline assignment: CDR1 KGHDR and CDR2 SFDVKD. V lost 10 bases and J lost 0; bases outside the gene matches: 3. The CDR3 reads CATQGADSNQPQHF. As DNA, the CDR3 is TGTGCCACACAGGGGGCGGATAGCAATCAGCCCCAGCATTTT.

V is TRBV19 and J is TRBJ1-6, with D unclear. This CDR3 has 14 residues. V was clipped by 4 bases and J by 7 bases, with 11 bases between them. Per germline, CDR1 LNHDA and CDR2 SQIVND (reference sequence). In DNA, the CDR3 is TGTGCCAGTAGTACATGGACGGCCAATTCACCCCTCCACTTT. Its translation: CASSTWTANSPLHF.

The chain combines TRBV2 with TRBJ1-1; TRBD1 aligns across 7 bases. V lost 11 bases to trimming and J lost 11 bases; unmatched junction nucleotides: 11. The CDR3 has 11 residues. Per germline, CDR1 SNHLY and CDR2 FYNNEI. This chain's CDR3 is CARSGTEEAFF. The CDR3, as DNA: TGTGCCCGATCTGGGACAGAAGAGGCTTTCTTT.

A remark on this clonotype: The CDR3 does not close with the conserved phenylalanine or tryptophan, likely indicating a read error. Here the CDR3 reads CSGRTGKNEKLFL. As DNA, the CDR3 is TGCAGCGGGAGGACAGGGAAAAATGAAAAACTGTTTCTT. The rearrangement links TRBV29-1 to TRBJ1-4, with 8 bases fitting TRBD1. V was clipped by 7 bases and J by 5 bases; unmatched bases: 6. Looked up from germline, CDR1 is SQVTM and CDR2 is ANQGSEA. The CDR3 is 13 amino acids.

This clonotype has a single count. One end of the junction fails to match germline, which may point to a read error. This chain uses TRBV19 with TRBJ1-1, with a tentative D call TRBD1 (5 bases). This CDR3 has 13 residues. The germline V gene has CDR1 LNHDA and CDR2 SQIVND (reference sequence). CDR3 residues: CASSMRQHTEAFF. The DNA for the CDR3 is TGTGCTAGTAGTATGAGACAGCACACTGAAGCTTTCTTT.

This clonotype was seen a handful of times. The V gene is TRBV11-1, the J gene TRBJ1-6; 7 positions match TRBD1. Germline CDR1 SGHAT, CDR2 FQDESV (reference sequence). The ends lost 4 bases at V and 0 bases at J; junction bases unmatched: 12. This CDR3 has 19 amino acids. The CDR3 sequence is CASSSVGQPTSSYNSPLHF. The CDR3 nucleotides are TGTGCCAGCAGCTCCGTGGGACAGCCCACGAGCTCCTATAATTCACCCCTCCACTTT.

The chain is built from TRBV19 and TRBJ2-1; a weak D match, TRBD2 (9 bases). This CDR3 spans 17 amino acids. From germline, CDR1 is LNHDA and CDR2 SQIVND (reference sequence). V lost 8 bases to trimming and J lost 5 bases, with 25 bases between them. The CDR3 bases are TGTGCCAGTCGCTCTAGCGGGACAGGAAAGTCACACAATGAGCAGTTCTTC. This gives the protein CASRSSGTGKSHNEQFF.

This clonotype was seen many times. The V call is TRBV11-2, the J call TRBJ1-2, with a tentative D call TRBD1 (5 bases). Trimming took off 0 bases at V and 5 bases at J, with 22 bases between the two ends. The CDR3 contains 18 residues. Germline CDR1 reads SGHAT; CDR2 reads FQNNGV. CDR3 DNA sequence: TGTGCCAGCAGCTTAGAACTGAATTTGCCCAGGGAAGGTTATGGCTACACCTTC. Protein product: CASSLELNLPREGYGYTF.

The rearrangement uses TRBV7-2 and TRBJ1-6; D remains unclear. Deletions cut 0 bases from V and 5 bases from J, with 2 bases between. The V gene's germline CDR1 is SGHTA and CDR2 FQGNSA. There are 13 residues in the CDR3. CDR3 loop: CASSLAHNSPLHF. The CDR3 bases are TGTGCCAGCAGCTTAGCCCATAATTCACCCCTCCACTTT.

Note on this clonotype: This sequence may be a read error, since a much larger clone differs from it by one base. The DNA of the CDR3 is TGTGCCAGCAGCTACTACAATGAGCAGTTCTTC. Protein: CASSYYNEQFF. The gene calls are TRBV7-2 and TRBJ2-1; D is unresolved. Trimming took off 4 bases at V and 3 bases at J, with 1 base between the two ends. There are 11 residues in the CDR3. Per the germline V gene, CDR1 is SGHTA and CDR2 is FQGNSA.

This clonotype was seen many times. J is TRBJ2-1 and V is TRBV5-1; D could derive from TRBD1 or TRBD2 (5 bases each). From germline, CDR1 is SGHRS and CDR2 YFSETQ. The CDR3 totals 14 residues. The V and J ends lost 4 bases and 7 bases respectively, with 15 bases between them. The CDR3 loop reads CASSDGTLRNEQFF. CDR3 in DNA: TGCGCCAGCAGCGATGGGACCTTGAGAAATGAGCAGTTCTTC.

The chain has TRBV20-1 and TRBJ2-3, with a possible D match to TRBD2 (5 bases). Germline V gene lookup returns CDR1 DFQATT and CDR2 SNEGSKA (reference sequence). This CDR3 has 15 residues. V dropped 0 bases and J dropped 6 bases, with 16 bases sitting between them. This chain's CDR3 is CSARDRPGGLDTQYF. CDR3 DNA sequence: TGCAGTGCTAGAGATCGCCCTGGCGGGCTGGATACGCAGTATTTT.

In this sample, this clonotype turned up a few times. The chain links TRBV10-3 to TRBJ2-3, with D perhaps matching TRBD1 (6 bases). V lost 7 bases and J lost 3, with 11 bases in between. This CDR3 region has 13 residues. Germline CDR1 and CDR2: ENHRY and SYGVKD. The CDR3 region is CAINTGMTDTQYF. Here the CDR3 DNA reads TGTGCCATCAACACAGGGATGACAGATACGCAGTATTTT.

The chain recombines TRBV2 with TRBJ1-3; TRBD1 matches 9 bases. Germline trimming cut 8 bases from V and 2 bases from J; bases unmatched to any gene: 4. There are 14 residues in the CDR3. CDR1 is SNHLY, CDR2 FYNNEI, per germline. CDR3 sequence reads: CASLRTGAGNTIYF. The CDR3, as DNA: TGTGCCAGCCTCCGGACAGGGGCTGGAAACACCATATATTTT.

This clonotype was found a few times. The chain combines TRBV7-9 with TRBJ2-5; TRBD2 aligns across 8 bases. CDR1 and CDR2 from the germline V gene are SEHNR and FQNEAQ (reference sequence). V was clipped by 4 bases and J by 4 bases; unmatched bases: 5. This CDR3 region has 14 residues. CDR3 sequence: CASSSGLEVETQYF. As DNA, the CDR3 is TGTGCCAGCAGCTCGGGACTAGAAGTAGAGACCCAGTACTTC.

The genes are TRBV19 and TRBJ2-1; 12 bases fit TRBD2. The trim removed 3 bases at V and 6 bases at J, leaving 3 bases unmatched. This CDR3 is built from 15 residues. Germline V gene sequence: CDR1 LNHDA, CDR2 SQIVND (reference sequence). In DNA form, the CDR3 reads TGTGCCAGTAGTATTGGACTAGCGGGGCTCAATGAGCAGTTCTTC. Its translation is CASSIGLAGLNEQFF.

This clonotype was counted between two and nine times. This chain uses TRBV7-6 with TRBJ2-5; 7 bases are a match to TRBD2. The CDR3 extends over 14 amino acids. Germline values: CDR1 SGHVS, CDR2 FNYEAQ. The ends lost 4 bases at V and 5 bases at J; junction bases unmatched: 7. Here the CDR3 DNA reads TGTGCCAGCAGCTCGGCGGGGGAAGGTGAGACCCAGTACTTC. This codes for CASSSAGEGETQYF.

The J gene is TRBJ2-7, the V gene TRBV7-9; 7 bases are a match to TRBD1. Losses at the gene ends were 5 bases for V and 3 bases for J; bases not matched to a gene: 4. CDR1 SEHNR and CDR2 FQNEAQ come from the germline V gene (reference sequence). This CDR3 spans 13 amino acids. CDR3 in amino acids: CASSPGTDYEQYF. As DNA, the CDR3 is TGTGCCAGCAGCCCCGGGACAGACTACGAGCAGTACTTC. The variable domain in full, completed from reference TRBV7-9 and TRBJ2-7, reads DTGVSQNPRHKITKRGQNVTFRCDPISEHNRLYWYRQTLGQGPEFLTYFQNEAQLEKSRLLSDRFSAERPKGSFSTLEIQRTEQGDSAMYLCASSPGTDYEQYFGPGTRLTVT.

This chain joins TRBV15 and TRBJ1-3; no clear D. V was trimmed by 1 base and J by 2 bases, leaving 12 bases between them. This CDR3 is built from 16 residues. The germline gives CDR1 LNHNV, CDR2 YYDKDF (reference sequence). CDR3 loop: CATSRAEAPPGNTIYF. For the CDR3, the DNA is TGTGCCACCAGCAGAGCTGAGGCGCCTCCTGGAAACACCATATATTTT. Combining the CDR3 with reference TRBV15 and TRBJ1-3 gives the whole variable domain DAMVIQNPRYQVTQFGKPVTLSCSQTLNHNVMYWYQQKSSQAPKLLFHYYDKDFNNEADTPDNFQSRRPNTSFCFLDIRSPGLGDTAMYLCATSRAEAPPGNTIYFGEGSWLTVV.

The V gene is TRBV6-1, the J gene TRBJ2-1; 7 bases are shared with TRBD2. Germline lookup yields CDR1 MNHNS and CDR2 SASEGT. V was pared by 5 bases and J by 9 bases, with 10 bases of the junction left unmatched. The CDR3 runs 14 residues. The CDR3 nucleotides read TGTGCCAGCAGTCGGACTAGTGGTCGGAGTGAGCAGTTCTTC. This gives the protein CASSRTSGRSEQFF.

As concerns this clonotype: At one of its ends the junction is not consistent with the germline gene, which may arise from a read error. The chain has TRBV5-1 and TRBJ2-3; 8 positions match TRBD2. Germline CDR1 and CDR2: SGHRS and YFSETQ. This CDR3 contains 16 residues. Here the CDR3 DNA reads TGCGGCAGCAGCTCTGCCAGCGGGAGCAGGGTAGACACGCAGTATTTT. Protein product: CGSSSASGSRVDTQYF.